This TCR beta chain was found in a study of vaccination and CD4 T cells after COVID-19. At the level of the study: Collection of post-COVID samples occurred a median about 100 days after diagnosis, spanning a range of 35 to 161. Overlapping spike peptides of SARS-CoV-2, HCoV-NL63, HCoV-OC43 and HCoV-229E stimulated the cells.

Noted treatment: roughly 10-day PBMC culture with coronavirus spike peptide pools or control peptides (ViraFEST assay). Peptide-pool expansion of antigen-specific T cells preceded TCR sequencing in ViraFEST. The CDR3 has 14 amino acids. Trimming shortened V by 6 bases and J by 0 bases, and 11 bases separated the two germline ends. Germline assignment: CDR1 SNHLY and CDR2 FYNNEI. Cultured CD4+ T-cell DNA underwent Oncomine TCR Beta short-read sequencing. TCRdb independently ran MiXCR on the PCR reads; one entry per CDR3 protein. The sample contains 7,500 to 10,000 distinct CDR3 sequences, 50% to 70% of which appear only once. This clonotype has just a few counts. Antigen specificity is unknown.

This clonotype originated in a human donor who had recovered from COVID-19. Sequencing was carried out using CD4+ T cells from blood, cultured in vitro. V usage is TRBV2 and J usage is TRBJ1-2; no definite D call. This chain's CDR3 is CASSALSANYGYTF. In DNA, the CDR3 is TGTGCCAGCAGCGCGCTGTCAGCTAACTATGGCTACACCTTC.